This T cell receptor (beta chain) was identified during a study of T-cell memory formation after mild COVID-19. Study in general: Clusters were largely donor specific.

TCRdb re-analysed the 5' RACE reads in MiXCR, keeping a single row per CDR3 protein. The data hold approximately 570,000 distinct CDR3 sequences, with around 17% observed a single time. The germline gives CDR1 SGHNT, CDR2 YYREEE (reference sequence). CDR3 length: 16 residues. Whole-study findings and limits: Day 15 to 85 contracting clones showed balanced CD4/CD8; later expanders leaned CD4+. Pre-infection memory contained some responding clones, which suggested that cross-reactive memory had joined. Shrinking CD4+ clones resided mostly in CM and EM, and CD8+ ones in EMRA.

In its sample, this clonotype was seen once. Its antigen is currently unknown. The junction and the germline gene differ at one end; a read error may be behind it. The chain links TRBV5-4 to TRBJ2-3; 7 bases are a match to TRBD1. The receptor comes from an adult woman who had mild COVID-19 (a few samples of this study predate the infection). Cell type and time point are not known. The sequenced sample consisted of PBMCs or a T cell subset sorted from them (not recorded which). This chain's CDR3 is CASSLNRGLSTDTPYF. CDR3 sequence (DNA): TGTGCCAGCAGCTTGAACAGGGGCCTAAGCACAGATACGCCGTATTTT.